The entry below describes one TCR beta chain. Its antigen is as yet unknown. The germline V and J ends were trimmed by 8 bases and 6 bases, with 16 bases remaining between them. This CDR3 spans 13 amino acids. This record belongs to a study of T cell responses to AZD1222 COVID-19 vaccine. Study-wide results and caveats: Vaccine-associated CD4 TCRs spanned spike, dominant at 160-218 and 743-854.

Profiling relied on immunoSEQ multiplex PCR, and the TCRdb table lists in-frame clones only, not all of them. This table holds 140,000 to 150,000 clones, 70% to 90% found once. The receptor was isolated from an adult in good health. The sequenced sample was peripheral blood, obtained on day 0 of AZD1222 vaccination. This chain joins TRBV12-3 or TRBV12-4 and TRBJ1-1, with D possibly matching TRBD1 (6 bases). The CDR3 region has the DNA TGTGCCAGCCAGGGGCCCCCTGGGGCTGAAGCTTTCTTT. Translating it yields CASQGPPGAEAFF.